This entry describes one TCR beta chain. Its target is not known. This CDR3 has 15 amino acids. Trimming stripped 6 bases from V and 3 bases from J, with 17 bases between. From germline, CDR1 is SGHDN and CDR2 FVKESK. This entry comes from a study of OX40 agonist ivuxolimab in advanced cancers. The overall study: Age averaged about 62 years (range 23 to 79), and just over 80% were male.

Assay used: immunoSEQ multiplex PCR; TCRdb lists only in-frame clones, some missing. The sample records 62,000 or so clones, about 83% being singletons. Overall study findings and caveats: Clonal expansion was seen in CD4+ and CD8+ blood T cells by week 6 at 0.1 to 3.0 mg/kg.

The sample was CD4+ or CD8+ T cells sorted from blood, taken in a trial of the OX40 agonist ivuxolimab. The chain recombines TRBV14 with TRBJ2-5, with TRBD2 as a possible D gene (7 bases). This sequence was found in an adult with an advanced solid tumor such as melanoma, head and neck, liver or kidney cancer. The CDR3: CASRPNRGAEETQYF. The CDR3 bases are TGTGCCAGCAGACCAAACCGGGGGGCTGAAGAGACCCAGTACTTC.